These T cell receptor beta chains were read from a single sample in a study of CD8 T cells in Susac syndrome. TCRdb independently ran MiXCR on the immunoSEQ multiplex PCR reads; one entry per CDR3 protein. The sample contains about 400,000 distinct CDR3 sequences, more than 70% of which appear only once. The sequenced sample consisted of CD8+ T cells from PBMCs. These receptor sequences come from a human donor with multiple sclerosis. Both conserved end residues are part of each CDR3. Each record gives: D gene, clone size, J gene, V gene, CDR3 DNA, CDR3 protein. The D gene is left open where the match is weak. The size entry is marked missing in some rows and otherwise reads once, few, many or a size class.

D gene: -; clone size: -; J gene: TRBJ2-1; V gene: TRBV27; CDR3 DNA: TGTGCCAGCAGTTTATACTCCCCCAATGAGCAGTTCTTC; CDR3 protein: CASSLYSPNEQFF
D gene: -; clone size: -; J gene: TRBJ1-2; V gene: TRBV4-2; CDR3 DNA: TGTGCCAGCAGCCACGAGAGTGCCAGGGATAACTATGGCTACACCTTC; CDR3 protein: CASSHESARDNYGYTF
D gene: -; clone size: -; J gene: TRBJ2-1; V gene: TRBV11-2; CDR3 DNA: TGTGCCAGCTGTAGCGGCCTTGTCTACAATGAGCAGTTCTTC; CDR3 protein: CASCSGLVYNEQFF
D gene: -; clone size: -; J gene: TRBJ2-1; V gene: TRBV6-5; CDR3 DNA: TGTGCCAGCAGTTACTCATTGAATTCTGTATACAATGAGCAGTTCTTC; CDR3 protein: CASSYSLNSVYNEQFF
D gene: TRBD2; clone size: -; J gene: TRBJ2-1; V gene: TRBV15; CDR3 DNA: TGTGCCACCAACCGGGGGACTAGCCTTGAGCAGTTCTTC; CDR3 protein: CATNRGTSLEQFF
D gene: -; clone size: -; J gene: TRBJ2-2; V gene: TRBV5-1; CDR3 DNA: TGCGCCAGCAGCTTTTCCCCTGGGACGGTGAACACCGGGGAGCTGTTTTTT; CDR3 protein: CASSFSPGTVNTGELFF
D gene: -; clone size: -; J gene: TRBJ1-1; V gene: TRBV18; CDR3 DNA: TGTGCCAGCTCACCAAATACGGGGGAAGCTTTCTTT; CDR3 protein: CASSPNTGEAFF
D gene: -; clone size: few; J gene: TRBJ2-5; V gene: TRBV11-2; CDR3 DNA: TGTGCCAGCAGGCCACCTGAGGTCATTGGGGCGGAGACCCAGTACTTC; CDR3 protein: CASRPPEVIGAETQYF
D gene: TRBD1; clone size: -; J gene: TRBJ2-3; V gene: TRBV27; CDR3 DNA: TGTGCCAGCAGTCCGACAGGGATAGATACGCAGTATTTT; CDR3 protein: CASSPTGIDTQYF
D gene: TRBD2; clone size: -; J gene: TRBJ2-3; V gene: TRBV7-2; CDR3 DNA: TGTGCCAGCAGCGCCCCGGGTCAAGCGGGGTGGGCAGATACGCAGTATTTT; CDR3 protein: CASSAPGQAGWADTQYF
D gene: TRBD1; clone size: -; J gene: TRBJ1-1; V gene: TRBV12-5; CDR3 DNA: TGTGCTAGTGGTTTCGGGACAGGGGTGAACACTGAAGCTTTCTTT; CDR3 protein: CASGFGTGVNTEAFF
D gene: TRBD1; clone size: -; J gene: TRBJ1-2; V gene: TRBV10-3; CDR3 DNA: TGTGCCATCGGCGGACAGGGGGCCCTGGAAGACTATGGCTACACCTTC; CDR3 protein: CAIGGQGALEDYGYTF
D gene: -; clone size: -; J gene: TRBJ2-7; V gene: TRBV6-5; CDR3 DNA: TGTGCCAGCAGTTACAACTGGGATAACGAGCAGTACTTC; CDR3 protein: CASSYNWDNEQYF
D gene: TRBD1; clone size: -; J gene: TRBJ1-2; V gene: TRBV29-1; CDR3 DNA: TGCAGCGTTGAATCTCTCAGGGGGCAAGGCTATGGCTACACCTTC; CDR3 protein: CSVESLRGQGYGYTF
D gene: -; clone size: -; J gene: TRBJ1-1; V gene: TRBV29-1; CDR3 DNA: TGCAGCGTGCAGGGTTGGGTCGGGGCGAACACTGAAGCTTTCTTT; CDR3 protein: CSVQGWVGANTEAFF
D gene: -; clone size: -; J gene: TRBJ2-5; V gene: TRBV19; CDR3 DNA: TGTGCCAGTAGTATAAGTTGGCAGGGCCACGAGACCCAGTACTTC; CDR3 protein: CASSISWQGHETQYF
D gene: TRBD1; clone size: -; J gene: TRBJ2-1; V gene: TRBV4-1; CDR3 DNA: TGCGCCAGCAGCCAAGAGGGACAGGTTTACAATGAGCAGTTCTTC; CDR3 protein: CASSQEGQVYNEQFF
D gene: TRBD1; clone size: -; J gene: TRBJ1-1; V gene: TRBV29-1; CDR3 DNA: TGCAGCGGGGGACAGGAGAACACTGAAGCTTTCTTT; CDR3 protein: CSGGQENTEAFF
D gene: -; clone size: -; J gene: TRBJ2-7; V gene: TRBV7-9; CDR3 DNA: TGTGCCAGCGTCCGGGACGGGGCCTACGAGCAGTACTTC; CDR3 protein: CASVRDGAYEQYF
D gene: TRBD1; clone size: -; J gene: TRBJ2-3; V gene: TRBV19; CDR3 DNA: TGTGCCAGTAGTATAAACCGACAGGGTGGGGTAGATACGCAGTATTTT; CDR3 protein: CASSINRQGGVDTQYF
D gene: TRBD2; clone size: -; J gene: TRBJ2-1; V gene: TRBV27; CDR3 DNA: TGTGCCAGCAGACCCCTAGGGACTAGCGGGTGGGATGAGCAGTTCTTC; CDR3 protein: CASRPLGTSGWDEQFF
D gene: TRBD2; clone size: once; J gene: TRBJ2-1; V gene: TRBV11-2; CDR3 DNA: TGTGCCAGCAGCTTACGGGGGGCGGTGACTAGCGGGACCAGCTCCTACAATGAGCAGTTCTTC; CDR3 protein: CASSLRGAVTSGTSSYNEQFF
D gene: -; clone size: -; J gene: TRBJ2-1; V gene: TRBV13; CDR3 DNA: TGTGCCAGCAGCTTGGTGGACGGGGTAGGTAATGAGCAGTTCTTC; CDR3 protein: CASSLVDGVGNEQFF
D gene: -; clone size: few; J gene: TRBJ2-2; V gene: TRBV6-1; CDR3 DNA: TGTGCCGGGAACAGGGCGGACACCGGGGAGCTGTTTTTT; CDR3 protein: CAGNRADTGELFF
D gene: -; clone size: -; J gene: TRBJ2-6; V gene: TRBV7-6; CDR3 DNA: TGTGCCAGCAGCTCTAGTCCACCGGGCTCTGGGGCCAACGTCCTGACTTTC; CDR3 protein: CASSSSPPGSGANVLTF
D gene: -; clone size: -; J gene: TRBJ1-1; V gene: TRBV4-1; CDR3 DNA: TGCGCCAGCAGCCAAGCCGAGTGGGGGACTGAAGCTTTCTTT; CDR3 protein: CASSQAEWGTEAFF
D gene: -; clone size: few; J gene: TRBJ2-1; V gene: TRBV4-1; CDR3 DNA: TGCGCCAGCAGCCGCGGGGACAGCTCCTACAATGAGCAGTTCTTC; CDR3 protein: CASSRGDSSYNEQFF
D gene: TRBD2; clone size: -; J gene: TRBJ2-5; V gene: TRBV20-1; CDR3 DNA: TGCAGTGCTAGAGATTTGGGGACTAGCGGGAAGTTCCAAGAGACCCAGTACTTC; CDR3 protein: CSARDLGTSGKFQETQYF
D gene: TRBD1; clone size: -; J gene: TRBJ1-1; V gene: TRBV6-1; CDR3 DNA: TGTGCCAGCAGCCCAAGGACCCCTTACAGGGGAATGAACACTGAAGCTTTCTTT; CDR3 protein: CASSPRTPYRGMNTEAFF
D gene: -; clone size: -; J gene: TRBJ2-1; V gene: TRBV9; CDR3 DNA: TGTGCCAGCAGTCGTATGTACAGGGCTCAGGGGTTGGATGAGCAGTTCTTC; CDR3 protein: CASSRMYRAQGLDEQFF
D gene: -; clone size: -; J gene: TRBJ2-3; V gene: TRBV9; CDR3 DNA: TGTGCCAGCAGCGTTCCGGGTTCGTCGGCAGATACGCAGTATTTT; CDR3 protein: CASSVPGSSADTQYF
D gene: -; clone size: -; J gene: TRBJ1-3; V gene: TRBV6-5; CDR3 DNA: TGTGCCAGCACTAAAGACTGGGGCTCTGGAAACACCATATATTTT; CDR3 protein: CASTKDWGSGNTIYF
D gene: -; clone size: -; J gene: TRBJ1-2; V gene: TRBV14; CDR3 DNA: TGTGCCAGCAGCCTCGGGGGATACTATGGCTACACCTTC; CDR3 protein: CASSLGGYYGYTF
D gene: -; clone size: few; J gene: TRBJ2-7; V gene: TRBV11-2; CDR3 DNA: TGTGCCAGCAGCCTGGGATACTCCTACGAGCAGTACTTC; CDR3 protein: CASSLGYSYEQYF
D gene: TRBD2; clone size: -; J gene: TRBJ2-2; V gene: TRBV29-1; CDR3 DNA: TGCAGCGTTGTGGCGGGAGATAACACCGGGGAGCTGTTTTTT; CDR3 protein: CSVVAGDNTGELFF
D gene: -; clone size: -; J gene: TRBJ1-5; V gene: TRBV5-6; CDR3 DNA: TGTGCCAGCAGCTTGGGGAGGGGCCATCAGCCCCAGCATTTT; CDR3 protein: CASSLGRGHQPQHF
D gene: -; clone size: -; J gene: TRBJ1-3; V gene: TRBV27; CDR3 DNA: TGTGCCAGCAGTTTACTCGGGGACTCTGGAAACACCATATATTTT; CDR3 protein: CASSLLGDSGNTIYF
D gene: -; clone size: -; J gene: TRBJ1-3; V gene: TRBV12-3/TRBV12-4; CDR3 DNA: TGTGCCAGCAGTTTAGACGGTCCCCCCTCGGGAAACACCATATATTTT; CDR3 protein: CASSLDGPPSGNTIYF
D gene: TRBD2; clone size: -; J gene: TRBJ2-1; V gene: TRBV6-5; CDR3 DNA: TGTGCCAGCAGTTATTTATACGACCTTCGGACTAGCGAAAACAATGAGCAGTTCTTC; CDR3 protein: CASSYLYDLRTSENNEQFF
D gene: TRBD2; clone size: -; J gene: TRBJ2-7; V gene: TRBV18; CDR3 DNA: TGTGCCAGCTCACCGGAACACGCCGGGACTATAACCTACGAGCAGTACTTC; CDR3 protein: CASSPEHAGTITYEQYF
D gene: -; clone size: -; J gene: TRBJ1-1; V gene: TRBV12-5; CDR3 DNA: TGTGCTAGTGGTTTGGTTGAAGCTTTCTTT; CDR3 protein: CASGLVEAFF
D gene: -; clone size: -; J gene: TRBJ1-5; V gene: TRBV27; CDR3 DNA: TGTGCCAGCAGTTTGACAGCCAAAACCTATAGCAATCAGCCCCAGCATTTT; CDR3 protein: CASSLTAKTYSNQPQHF
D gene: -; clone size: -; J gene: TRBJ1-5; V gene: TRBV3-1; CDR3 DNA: TGTGCCAGCATCCCAGCCCGGGCCCCGAGGAGAACCCAGCATTTT; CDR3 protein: CASIPARAPRRTQHF
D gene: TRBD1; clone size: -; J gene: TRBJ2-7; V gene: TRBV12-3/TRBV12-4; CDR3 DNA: TGTGCCAGCAGTAGACCGGGACAGGGCTCCTACGAGCAGTACTTC; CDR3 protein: CASSRPGQGSYEQYF
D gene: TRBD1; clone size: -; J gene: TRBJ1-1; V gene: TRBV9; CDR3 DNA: TGTGCCAGCAGCGGCCGGACAGGGGGCCACACTGAAGCTTTCTTT; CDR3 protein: CASSGRTGGHTEAFF
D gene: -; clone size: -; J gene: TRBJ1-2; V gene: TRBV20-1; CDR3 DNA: TGCAGTGCTCCGGACCAAAGGGACTATGGCTACACCTTC; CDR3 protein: CSAPDQRDYGYTF
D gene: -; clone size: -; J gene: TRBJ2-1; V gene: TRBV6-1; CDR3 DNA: TGTGCCAGCAGTGAAGTGACAGGAACCAACAATGAGCAGTTCTTC; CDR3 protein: CASSEVTGTNNEQFF
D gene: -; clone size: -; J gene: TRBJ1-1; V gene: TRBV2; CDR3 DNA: TGTGCCAGCGACCGGGGAGTCTCTGAAGCTTTCTTT; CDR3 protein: CASDRGVSEAFF
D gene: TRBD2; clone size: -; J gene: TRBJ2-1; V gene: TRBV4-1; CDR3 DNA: TGCGCCAGCAGCCAAGAAGCTAGCGGGAGCGACAATGAGCAGTTCTTC; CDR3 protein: CASSQEASGSDNEQFF
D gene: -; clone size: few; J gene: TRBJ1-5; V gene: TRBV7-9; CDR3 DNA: TGTGCCAGCAGCCCCCGTCCGAGTAGCAATCAGCCCCAGCATTTT; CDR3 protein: CASSPRPSSNQPQHF
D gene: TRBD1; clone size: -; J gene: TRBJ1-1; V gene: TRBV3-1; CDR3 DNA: TGTGCCAGCAGCCAAGAGGCACAGGGGGTCACTGAAGCTTTCTTT; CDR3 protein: CASSQEAQGVTEAFF
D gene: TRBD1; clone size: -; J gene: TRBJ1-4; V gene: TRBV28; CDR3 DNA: TGTGCCAGCAGTTTGACAGGGACCGTTGAACTGTTTTTT; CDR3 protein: CASSLTGTVELFF
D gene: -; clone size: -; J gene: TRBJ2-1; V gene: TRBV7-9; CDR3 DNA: TGTGCCAGCAGCTGGGATTCACTAAGCTCCTACAATGAGCAGTTCTTC; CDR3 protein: CASSWDSLSSYNEQFF
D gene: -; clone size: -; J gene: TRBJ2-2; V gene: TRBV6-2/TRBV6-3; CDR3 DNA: TGTGCTGGGGGTAGCAGTGACACCGGGGAGCTGTTTTTT; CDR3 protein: CAGGSSDTGELFF
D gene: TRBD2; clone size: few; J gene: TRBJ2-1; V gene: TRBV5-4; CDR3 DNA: TGTGCCAGCAGCCCGTCGGCGGGGGGGCCCTACAATGAGCAGTTCTTC; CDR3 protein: CASSPSAGGPYNEQFF
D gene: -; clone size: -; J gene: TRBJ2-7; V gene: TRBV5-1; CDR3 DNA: TGCGCCAGCAGCTTGGCCTACAGAGGCTACGAGCAGTACTTC; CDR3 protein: CASSLAYRGYEQYF
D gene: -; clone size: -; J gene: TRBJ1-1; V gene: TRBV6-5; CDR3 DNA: TGTGCCAGCAGTTACTCCGCCATGAACACTGAAGCTTTCTTT; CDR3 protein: CASSYSAMNTEAFF